Presented here are 20 T cell receptor beta chains from one specimen sequenced in a study of identical twins. TCRdb used MiXCR to reprocess the 5' RACE reads, holding one entry per CDR3 protein. The sample yields hundreds of thousands of distinct CDR3 sequences, more than 6.5% seen once. The same sample was also used in a study of yellow fever vaccine responses in identical twins.

The sequencing input was PBMCs. The receptors stem from a woman aged 18-35 years in good health.

V gene TRBV10-3 combines with J gene TRBJ1-5; unclear D gene. Trimming took off 3 bases at V and 0 bases at J, with 6 bases between the two ends. Germline-derived CDR1 and CDR2 are ENHRY and SYGVKD. This CDR3 contains 14 residues. CDR3 nucleotide sequence: TGTGCCATCAGTGATTTCGCTAGCAATCAGCCCCAGCATTTT. Residues: CAISDFASNQPQHF.

This clonotype was found many times. The chain uses TRBV7-9 and TRBJ2-1; 9 nucleotides align to TRBD2. V gave up 5 bases and J gave up 4 bases; unmatched junction bases: 6. This CDR3 spans 15 amino acids. The germline gives CDR1 SEHNR, CDR2 FQNEAQ (reference sequence). The CDR3 reads CASSASSGVYNEQFF. In DNA, the CDR3 is TGTGCCAGCAGCGCATCTAGCGGGGTGTACAATGAGCAGTTCTTC.

The genes are TRBV5-1 and TRBJ2-2, with 7 bases lining up with TRBD1. The germline gives CDR1 SGHRS, CDR2 YFSETQ. After removal of 7 bases from V and 0 bases from J, the junction contained 3 bases not matched to a gene. The CDR3 extends over 14 amino acids. The CDR3: CASWDSANTGELFF. In DNA, the CDR3 is TGCGCCAGCTGGGACAGCGCGAACACCGGGGAGCTGTTTTTT.

The V gene is TRBV18, the J gene TRBJ2-1, with unresolved D. CDR3 length: 14 amino acids. In germline, CDR1 is KGHSH, CDR2 LQKENI. The ends were cut back, 3 bases at V and 4 bases at J, with 10 bases in the middle. The CDR3 region is CASSPFTDYNEQFF. The CDR3 DNA reads as TGTGCCAGCTCACCTTTTACAGATTACAATGAGCAGTTCTTC.

The sample holds a few counts of this clonotype. The chain joins TRBV6-2 or TRBV6-3 to TRBJ2-2; TRBD1 matches 8 bases. CDR1 and CDR2 (germline): MNHEY, SVGEGT. This CDR3 has 17 amino acids. Trimming took 0 bases from V and 4 from J; bases not matched to a gene: 7. CDR3 sequence reads: CASSYSRAGGSTGELFF. Here the CDR3 DNA reads TGTGCCAGCAGTTACTCCCGGGCAGGGGGCAGCACCGGGGAGCTGTTTTTT.

The V gene is TRBV10-3, the J gene TRBJ2-7; TRBD2 matches at 15 bases. This CDR3 comprises 19 residues. V dropped 2 bases and J dropped 6; count of bases not matched to a gene: 14. The germline CDR1 and CDR2 sequences are ENHRY and SYGVKD. The CDR3 region is CAISEPGSGSGLAGGEQYF. CDR3 nucleotide sequence: TGTGCCATCAGTGAGCCAGGGTCGGGTTCGGGACTAGCGGGAGGCGAGCAGTACTTC.

This clonotype was found many times. The rearrangement uses TRBV10-3 and TRBJ2-7, with a weak D call TRBD1 (6 bases). The CDR3 contains 12 residues. V lost 5 bases, J lost 7 bases, and 12 bases lay in between. CDR1 and CDR2 (germline): ENHRY, SYGVKD. The CDR3 bases are TGTGCCATCAGTCCCGGGACACCAGAGCAGTACTTC. This translates into CAISPGTPEQYF.

The gene calls are TRBV12-5 and TRBJ2-1, with a possible D match to TRBD2 (6 bases). With 0 bases removed from V and 9 bases from J, the gap between germline ends came to 6 bases. The CDR3 contains 12 residues. The germline CDR1 and CDR2 sequences are LGHNT and FRNRAP. The CDR3 loop reads CASGLVEGEQFF. The CDR3 DNA is TGTGCTAGTGGTTTGGTGGAGGGTGAGCAGTTCTTC.

This chain links TRBV27 with TRBJ2-1, with TRBD1 as a possible D gene (5 bases). Trimming left V 4 bases short and J 2 bases short, with 18 bases between. The CDR3 totals 17 residues. CDR1 MNHEY and CDR2 SMNVEV come from the germline V gene (reference sequence). The CDR3 protein is CASSYRARRAPYNEQFF. The CDR3 DNA reads as TGTGCCAGCAGTTATCGGGCCCGCAGGGCCCCCTACAATGAGCAGTTCTTC.

This clonotype was seen a few times. A junction boundary mismatches the germline segment, possibly from a read error. The V and J genes are TRBV18 and TRBJ1-2; D not certain. The CDR3 totals 13 residues. CDR1 and CDR2 from the germline V gene are KGHSH and LQKENI. This CDR3 is CASSPQSGSASLF. CDR3 coding DNA: TGTGCCAGCTCACCACAGAGCGGCTCCGCATCACTCTTC.

Of note for this clonotype: An end of the junction differs from the germline gene, which may be a read error. The genes are TRBV2 and TRBJ2-4; D tentatively reads TRBD1 or TRBD2 (5 bases each). The CDR3 covers 12 residues. Germline values: CDR1 SNHLY, CDR2 FYNNEI. The CDR3 DNA reads as TGTGCCAGCAGTGAAGAGTGGTGGGGGTCGGACTTC. Translating gives CASSEEWWGSDF.

There are a few counts of this clonotype. The rearrangement links TRBV15 to TRBJ2-1; 7 nucleotides match TRBD2. The J segment lost 5 bases and the V segment lost 4 bases, leaving 8 bases of the junction unmatched. The CDR3 totals 15 residues. Germline V gene data show CDR1 as LNHNV and CDR2 as YYDKDF (reference sequence). CDR3 protein: CATSMLGGSNNEQFF. The CDR3 DNA follows: TGTGCCACCAGCATGCTTGGCGGGAGCAACAATGAGCAGTTCTTC.

This clonotype was seen repeatedly, ten times or more. V and J are TRBV20-1 and TRBJ2-3, with TRBD2 matching 12 bases. CDR1 and CDR2 from the germline V gene are DFQATT and SNEGSKA (reference sequence). CDR3 length: 14 residues. The V segment lost 2 bases and the J segment 5 bases; nucleotides outside the gene matches: 2. CDR3 coding DNA: TGCAGTGCTAGATCACTAGCGGGAGGAGATACGCAGTATTTT. Its protein is CSARSLAGGDTQYF.

The genes are TRBV20-1 and TRBJ2-5; TRBD1 might be the D (6 bases). V was pared by 2 bases and J by 8 bases, with 24 bases between. Germline-derived CDR1 and CDR2 are DFQATT and SNEGSKA (reference sequence). The length of the CDR3 is 16 residues. This chain's CDR3 is CSARWTQGPVWVTQYF. The CDR3 nucleotides read TGCAGTGCTAGATGGACGCAGGGGCCGGTATGGGTCACCCAGTACTTC.

This clonotype was found many times. This chain joins TRBV29-1 and TRBJ2-1; no definite D call. Between the trimmed V and J ends, which lost 4 bases and 1 base, there was a span of 8 bases. The CDR3 has 13 residues. CDR1 is SQVTM and CDR2 is ANQGSEA in the germline V gene. The CDR3 bases are TGCAGCGTTGTCGGTTGGTCCTACAATGAGCAGTTCTTC. This sequence encodes CSVVGWSYNEQFF.

The DNA for the CDR3 is TGCGCCAGCAGCCAACTTCCTGGACTAGCGGCTAGCACAGATACGCAGCATTTT. Translated, it gives CASSQLPGLAASTDTQHF. The chain links TRBV4-3 to TRBJ2-3; D call uncertain. The DNA end is a closer match to TRBJ1-5, so the J assignment may be wrong. Germline values: CDR1 LGHNA, CDR2 YSLEER. The CDR3 sequence is 18 residues long.

Many counts were recorded for this clonotype. This sequence joins TRBV2 and TRBJ2-7; D is possibly TRBD2 (6 bases). This CDR3 is built from 15 residues. Germline-derived CDR1 and CDR2 are SNHLY and FYNNEI. V shed 0 bases and J shed 2 bases, with 11 bases lying between them. CDR3: CASSEALRGAYEQYF. The CDR3 bases are TGTGCCAGCAGTGAAGCGCTGCGCGGGGCCTACGAGCAGTACTTC.

The rearrangement links TRBV14 to TRBJ1-2; D remains unclear. V lost 3 bases, J lost 7 bases, and 12 bases lay in between. In germline, CDR1 is SGHDN, CDR2 FVKESK. The length of the CDR3 is 13 residues. CDR3 protein: CASSQNEGSGYTF. The CDR3 nucleotides are TGTGCCAGCAGCCAGAACGAGGGATCTGGCTACACCTTC.

This clonotype was detected many times. The rearrangement joins TRBV14 to TRBJ2-2; D remains ambiguous. Between the trimmed V and J ends, which lost 0 bases and 3 bases, there was a span of 8 bases. CDR1 and CDR2 (germline): SGHDN, FVKESK. This CDR3 region has 15 residues. The CDR3 DNA is TGTGCCAGCAGCCAAGAGGAAGTTTACACCGGGGAGCTGTTTTTT. Translating it yields CASSQEEVYTGELFF.

This clonotype has just a few counts. V is TRBV7-8 and J is TRBJ2-1; a possible D gene is TRBD1 (6 bases). This CDR3 has 16 amino acids. The V gene lost 2 bases and the J gene lost 0 bases, with 11 bases spanning the gap. Germline CDR1 SGHVS, CDR2 FQNEAQ. The CDR3 DNA reads as TGTGCCAGCAGCTTACTCGGACAGATCTCCTACAATGAGCAGTTCTTC. This codes for CASSLLGQISYNEQFF.